This T cell receptor beta chain appears in the sequencing data of a study of radiotherapy plus CTLA-4 blockade in lung cancer (dated by TCRdb to between 2018 and 2020). Some background on the complete study: Among enrolled patients, about 17% had an objective response and approximately 30% reached disease control. Overall study results and their limits: Increased serum interferon-beta after radiation, together with early dynamic changes in blood T cell clones, were reported to be the strongest predictors of response. After treatment with radiotherapy and ipilimumab, TCR clones that originated in tumors expanded in peripheral blood.

Cut back by 5 bases and 3 bases, the V and J ends lie 25 bases apart. CDR1 and CDR2 (WNHNN, SYGVQD) derive from the germline V gene (reference sequence). The CDR3 sequence holds 18 residues, the cysteine and phenylalanine included. Only CDR3 DNA is held: 54 bases, read in frame from base 1. This clone was seen a handful of times. Which antigen it targets is not known. The record has no base qualities; no much larger clone is one base away. In this study, focal radiation therapy paired with CTLA-4 blockade (ipilimumab) was tested in patients who had chemo-refractory metastatic non-small-cell lung cancer. Libraries were prepared through the immunoSEQ multiplex PCR assay. Drawn from immuneACCESS, this table holds only the in-frame rearrangements with V and J called that TCRdb kept. Clones are partly lost; checked studies trace under half to an unresolved V gene and leave the rest unexplained. Within this sample are some 110,000 clones, with over 75% of them counted one time only. The ten largest clones capture under 3% of the sample.

The material sequenced was peripheral blood, taken from a patient treated with radiotherapy plus ipilimumab. This chain is built from TRBV10-1 and TRBJ2-5; the D region possibly corresponds to TRBD2 (5 bases align). The TCR comes from a human donor with non-small cell lung cancer that progressed on radiotherapy plus ipilimumab. Some clones in this sample may be carry-over from other donors' samples. Here is the DNA: TGCGCCAGCAGTCCCGGTGGGCTAGCCACTCGCGATGAAGAGACCCAGTACTTC. It specifies CASSPGGLATRDEETQYF.